This TCR beta chain comes out of a study of blood T cell repertoires in COVID-19. For the study at large: Samples came from the United States, Italy and Spain, spanning acute and convalescent COVID-19.

Sequencing was performed with immunoSEQ multiplex PCR; in TCRdb, only in-frame clones are kept and a portion is missing. The repertoire holds some 12,000 clones, with over 85% as singletons. The J segment lost 6 bases and the V segment lost 4 bases, leaving 9 bases of the junction unmatched. CDR1 MNHEY and CDR2 SVGEGT come from the germline V gene. CDR3 size: 14 residues. The receptor was derived from a man between 65 and 85 years old with active COVID-19. The chain joins TRBV6-2 or TRBV6-3 to TRBJ2-7; 7 bases fit TRBD1. Sequencing was done on a sample of peripheral blood. As DNA, the CDR3 is TGTGCCAGCAGTTCGGGACAGAACTTTCGCGAGCAGTACTTC. This sequence encodes CASSSGQNFREQYF.